The following is a TCR beta chain sequence with its context. The target antigen is unknown. CDR1 is SNHLY and CDR2 is FYNNEI in the germline V gene. Trimming stripped 5 bases from V and 0 bases from J, with 8 bases between. This CDR3 spans 13 amino acids. The sample comes from a study of cytomegalovirus exposure and HLA in healthy donors. Overall study: In an earlier analysis, approximately 120 million unique TCR beta sequences were found from 150 million to 200 million T cells. Of all 400 or so donors who were genotyped, roughly 83% belonged to the Caucasian-associated ancestry cluster.

Study conclusions and caveats: Generally TCR sequences proved uncommon, though certain public TCRs appeared in numerous donors. As a later analysis revealed, most CMV-associated TCR beta chains appeared HLA-restricted.

With 60 Vbeta and 13 Jbeta primers, the PCR was carried out. TCRdb's copy holds only in-frame clones and misses some; the assay was immunoSEQ multiplex PCR. Of about 210,000 clones listed, 75% to 90% were seen once; the top ten hold more than 1%. Sequenced material: PBMCs. The receptor was derived from a boy aged 2 to 9 in good health and CMV-seronegative. The rearrangement uses TRBV2 and TRBJ2-7; D perhaps matches TRBD2 (6 bases). The CDR3 sequence is CASSYGSSYEQYF. CDR3 nucleotide sequence: TGTGCCAGCAGTTACGGGAGCTCCTACGAGCAGTACTTC.